This T cell receptor (beta chain) stems from a study of cytomegalovirus exposure and HLA in healthy donors. Study outcomes and limitations: Both high specificity and high sensitivity reportedly marked the classifier's diagnosis of cytomegalovirus status. The productive fraction for most TCR beta V segments was about 90% or about 30% in an earlier analysis.

The study ran its PCR with 60 Vbeta and 13 Jbeta primers. Profiling relied on immunoSEQ multiplex PCR, and the TCRdb table lists in-frame clones only, not all of them. Here the sample spans roughly 120,000 clones, approximately 80% being singletons. Looked up from germline, CDR1 is SQVTM and CDR2 is ANQGSEA. CDR3 length: 13 amino acids. The ends were cut back, 7 bases at V and 5 bases at J, with 17 bases in the middle. Worth noting for this clone: The target antigen is unknown.

What was sequenced was PBMCs. This receptor was identified in a human donor in good health. The chain combines TRBV29-1 with TRBJ2-5, with D unresolved. CDR3 sequence: CSAQGGSEETQYF. CDR3 DNA: TGCAGCGCCCAAGGCGGATCGGAGGAGACCCAGTACTTC.